This record covers a single TCR beta chain. Generated by immunoSEQ multiplex PCR, the TCRdb table keeps only in-frame clones and is missing some. The data contain tens of thousands of clones, around 89% of them singletons. These data come from a study of OX40 agonist ivuxolimab in advanced cancers. The wider study: Among those enrolled, mean age was about 63 years (range roughly 20 to 85) and over 70% were male.

V was shortened by 6 bases and J by 0 bases, with 15 bases between the two germline ends. Germline-derived CDR1 and CDR2 are SGDLS and YYNGEE. The CDR3 contains 16 residues. The chain carries TRBV9 and TRBJ2-2; no clear D. The material was CD4+ or CD8+ T cells sorted from blood, obtained in a trial of the OX40 agonist ivuxolimab. This sequence was found in an adult with an advanced solid tumor such as melanoma, head and neck, liver or kidney cancer. CDR3 bases: TGTGCCAGCACTAGGGAACCGGACCCGAACACCGGGGAGCTGTTTTTT. The encoded protein is CASTREPDPNTGELFF.